Following are 31 T cell receptor beta chains from one sample sequenced in a study of siplizumab effects on memory and regulatory T cells. Measured with immunoSEQ multiplex PCR; TCRdb has only the in-frame clones, and not every one. The table lists under 85,000 clones, 88% of them singletons. The specimen was Tregs sorted from blood. Receptor source: a human donor in good health.

The chain carries TRBV28 and TRBJ1-2; 8 bases map to TRBD1. Germline V gene data show CDR1 as MDHEN and CDR2 as SYDVKM. This CDR3 comprises 14 residues. Trimming took 5 bases from V and 6 from J; bases not matched to a gene: 8. This CDR3 reads CASSRTGRRDGYTF. The CDR3, as DNA: TGTGCCAGCAGTCGGACAGGGCGGAGGGATGGCTACACCTTC.

This chain uses TRBV6-1 with TRBJ1-5; no clear D gene. The V end was cut by 5 bases, the J end by 7 bases, with 9 bases between. CDR1 is MNHNS, CDR2 SASEGT, per germline. This CDR3 has 12 residues. The CDR3 DNA reads as TGTGCCAGCAGTACTTACGGCCAGCCCCAGCATTTT. It encodes CASSTYGQPQHF.

V and J are TRBV28 and TRBJ2-5, with D unresolved. The DNA end favors TRBJ2-7, so the J call may be wrong. CDR1 MDHEN and CDR2 SYDVKM come from the germline V gene. This CDR3 is 10 amino acids long. In nucleotides, the CDR3 is TGTGCCAGCAGACGCCACGAGCAGTACTTC. The encoded protein is CASRRHEQYF.

This chain joins TRBV5-1 and TRBJ1-1; D ambiguous. CDR1 SGHRS and CDR2 YFSETQ come from the germline V gene. This CDR3 comprises 15 residues. V lost 0 bases to trimming and J lost 6 bases, with 15 bases between them. The CDR3 DNA reads as TGCGCCAGCAGCTTGGAGGGATATGGAGGACCTGAAGCTTTCTTT. Protein sequence: CASSLEGYGGPEAFF.

This chain links TRBV5-1 with TRBJ2-6, with no clear D. Per the germline V gene, CDR1 is SGHRS and CDR2 is YFSETQ. The CDR3 totals 16 residues. V dropped 2 bases and J dropped 0 bases, with 9 bases sitting between them. CDR3 nucleotide sequence: TGCGCCAGCAGCTTTATGGCGAGCTCTGGGGCCAACGTCCTGACTTTC. Translated, it gives CASSFMASSGANVLTF. Full variable domain (missing parts from reference TRBV5-1 and TRBJ2-6): KAGVTQTPRYLIKTRGQQVTLSCSPISGHRSVSWYQQTPGQGLQFLFEYFSETQRNKGNFPGRFSGRQFSNSRSEMNVSTLELGDSALYLCASSFMASSGANVLTFGAGSRLTVL.

The rearrangement uses TRBV19 and TRBJ2-3, with 8 bases aligning to TRBD2. Germline V gene sequence: CDR1 LNHDA, CDR2 SQIVND (reference sequence). This CDR3 spans 17 amino acids. The V gene end was trimmed by 1 base and the J gene end by 3 bases; junction bases not matched to a gene: 9. The CDR3 DNA reads as TGTGCCAGTAGTATAGGAGGCTGGGGGACTAGGACAGATACGCAGTATTTT. It specifies CASSIGGWGTRTDTQYF.

The table lists this clone with a count of one. V and J are TRBV5-5 and TRBJ1-2; TRBD1 agrees at 10 bases. With 4 bases clipped from V and 8 bases from J, the junction kept 8 bases outside the gene matches. From germline, CDR1 is SGHKS and CDR2 YYEKEE (reference sequence). The CDR3 runs 14 residues. CDR3 DNA sequence: TGTGCCAGCAGCCTGACAGGGGGCTCGGGCGGCTACACCTTC. Translated: CASSLTGGSGGYTF.

The CDR3 DNA reads TGTGCCAGCAGCTTCACAGGGAAGAACACTGAAGCTTTCTTT. This encodes CASSFTGKNTEAFF. The chain employs TRBV27 and TRBJ1-1; D might be TRBD1 (6 bases). CDR1 is MNHEY, CDR2 SMNVEV, per germline (reference sequence). Trimming took off 6 bases at V and 1 base at J, with 12 bases between the two ends. There are 14 residues in the CDR3.

The chain couples TRBV18 to TRBJ1-3; 9 positions agree with TRBD1. Germline V CDR1 and CDR2: KGHSH, LQKENI. Trimming at V came to 3 bases and at J to 5 bases, leaving 5 bases not matched to a gene. This CDR3 has 15 amino acids. DNA of the CDR3: TGTGCCAGCTCACCGGGGACAGGGTTAAGAAACACCATATATTTT. Protein: CASSPGTGLRNTIYF.

This chain uses TRBV4-3 with TRBJ2-3, with D uncertain. With 0 bases removed from V and 2 bases from J, the gap between germline ends came to 6 bases. CDR1 and CDR2 (germline): LGHNA, YSLEER. This CDR3 is 14 amino acids long. The CDR3 DNA follows: TGCGCCAGCAGCCAAGATCCATACACAGATACGCAGTATTTT. Translation gives CASSQDPYTDTQYF.

V and J are TRBV11-3 and TRBJ2-3, with 14 bases that match TRBD2. Germline V lookup: CDR1 SGHNT, CDR2 YENEEA. The CDR3 is 18 residues long. The J segment lost 0 bases and the V segment lost 5 bases, leaving 7 bases of the junction unmatched. The CDR3 DNA reads as TGTGCCAGCAGCCTCCGACTAGCGGGAGGGCCTAGCACAGATACGCAGTATTTT. Protein: CASSLRLAGGPSTDTQYF.

This chain uses TRBV4-1 with TRBJ2-1; tentative D call: TRBD1 (6 bases). This CDR3 comprises 15 residues. V lost 1 base and J 12 bases, leaving 19 bases between the germline ends. CDR1 is MGHRA, CDR2 YSYEKL, per germline. The CDR3 spells CASSQGTEPPYRQFF. The CDR3, as DNA: TGCGCCAGCAGCCAAGGGACAGAACCGCCCTATCGGCAGTTCTTC.

The CDR3 loop reads CASSQDTAGAEGYTF. The CDR3 nucleotides read TGTGCCAGCAGCCAAGATACAGCAGGGGCTGAAGGCTACACCTTC. This sequence joins TRBV4-2 and TRBJ1-2; possible D gene TRBD1, 6 bases. Between the trimmed V and J ends, which lost 0 bases and 8 bases, there was a span of 16 bases. The CDR3 sequence is 15 residues long. Germline V gene sequence: CDR1 LGHNA, CDR2 YNFKEQ.

This clone has only one observation. This rearrangement joins TRBV20-1 to TRBJ2-1; D is unresolved. Germline V gene lookup returns CDR1 DFQATT and CDR2 SNEGSKA (reference sequence). V lost 6 bases and J lost 8, with 11 bases in between. The CDR3 runs to 11 residues. The chain's CDR3 is CSASLVYEQFF. The CDR3 region has the DNA TGCAGTGCCTCTTTAGTATATGAGCAGTTCTTC.

The CDR3 sequence: CASSLDAVVRVQYF. The CDR3 DNA follows: TGTGCCAGCAGCCTGGACGCCGTCGTGCGAGTGCAGTACTTC. This chain uses TRBV6-5 with TRBJ2-7; D is undetermined. Germline V gene data show CDR1 as MNHEY and CDR2 as SVGAGI. Trimming removed 6 bases from V and 9 bases from J, with 21 bases in between. This CDR3 is 14 amino acids long.

This sequence joins TRBV9 and TRBJ2-2; D ambiguous. This CDR3 is built from 14 residues. Germline assignment: CDR1 SGDLS and CDR2 YYNGEE. Trimming pared 0 bases from V and 5 bases from J, leaving 8 bases between. CDR3 in DNA: TGTGCCAGCAGCGTAGCTAGGGTTACCGGGGAGCTGTTTTTT. It specifies CASSVARVTGELFF.

The chain links TRBV4-1 to TRBJ2-7; D unclear. The CDR3 contains 15 residues. CDR1 is MGHRA, CDR2 YSYEKL, per germline. Trimming shortened V by 0 bases and J by 0 bases, and 9 bases separated the two germline ends. The CDR3 DNA sequence: TGCGCCAGCAGCCAAGATTCCTTAAGCTCCTACGAGCAGTACTTC. This encodes CASSQDSLSSYEQYF.

The rearrangement uses TRBV6-5 and TRBJ2-1; D unresolved. V was clipped by 7 bases and J by 0 bases, with 10 bases between them. Germline V CDR1 and CDR2: MNHEY, SVGAGI. The CDR3 extends over 14 amino acids. CDR3 in amino acids: CASNDRTSYNEQFF. The DNA for the CDR3 is TGTGCCAGCAATGACCGAACCTCCTACAATGAGCAGTTCTTC.

This clone appeared once. V is TRBV19 and J is TRBJ1-2, with D maybe TRBD1 (6 bases). Trimming pared 1 base from V and 4 bases from J, leaving 13 bases between. The CDR3 is made up of 15 amino acids. Germline V gene sequence: CDR1 LNHDA, CDR2 SQIVND (reference sequence). In DNA form, the CDR3 reads TGTGCCAGTAGTATAGGTGGGACATCGGGCTATGGCTACACCTTC. Amino acid sequence: CASSIGGTSGYGYTF.

This clone was seen a single time. V is TRBV7-9 and J is TRBJ1-1; TRBD1 might be the D (5 bases). V lost 6 bases, J lost 1 base, and 18 bases lay in between. The CDR3 length is 16 residues. The germline V gene has CDR1 SEHNR and CDR2 FQNEAQ (reference sequence). The chain's CDR3 is CASRNRGALGNTEAFF. DNA for the CDR3: TGTGCCAGCAGAAACCGAGGGGCTCTCGGGAACACTGAAGCTTTCTTT.

This clone was picked up one time. V usage is TRBV18 and J usage is TRBJ2-7; maybe TRBD1 (7 bases). The V gene lost 3 bases and the J gene lost 0 bases, with 12 bases spanning the gap. This CDR3 is built from 15 residues. Per the germline V gene, CDR1 is KGHSH and CDR2 is LQKENI. CDR3 sequence: CASSPGRDSSYEQYF. The CDR3 DNA is TGTGCCAGCTCACCCGGGCGGGACAGCTCCTACGAGCAGTACTTC.

The chain joins TRBV18 to TRBJ2-1; D may be TRBD1 (6 bases). The CDR3 totals 16 residues. Germline assignment: CDR1 KGHSH and CDR2 LQKENI. V was cut by 3 bases and J by 8 bases, with 20 bases left in between. The CDR3 reads CASSPLRAGVSYEQFF. The CDR3 nucleotides are TGTGCCAGCTCACCCCTAAGGGCAGGGGTGAGTTATGAGCAGTTCTTC.

The chain couples TRBV7-9 to TRBJ2-5, with D perhaps TRBD1 (5 bases). Looked up from germline, CDR1 is SEHNR and CDR2 is FQNEAQ (reference sequence). Trimming removed 3 bases from V and 5 bases from J, with 13 bases in between. The CDR3 runs 14 residues. CDR3 DNA sequence: TGTGCCAGCAGCTTTGGCAGGGATTGGGAGACCCAGTACTTC. This codes for CASSFGRDWETQYF.

On this clone itself: Mismatch with germline at one junction end may stem from a read error. J is TRBJ1-1 and V is TRBV7-7; tentatively, D is TRBD1 (5 bases). From germline, CDR1 is SSHAT and CDR2 FNYEAQ (reference sequence). The CDR3 loop spans 15 amino acids. CDR3 region: CASSPGPGGDTEAFF. As DNA, the CDR3 is TGTGCTAGCAGTCCCGGACCCGGGGGGGACACTGAAGCTTTCTTT.

The chain links TRBV20-1 to TRBJ1-2, with D uncertain. This CDR3 has 11 amino acids. The germline CDR1 and CDR2 sequences are DFQATT and SNEGSKA (reference sequence). Trimming shortened V by 0 bases and J by 12 bases, and 11 bases separated the two germline ends. The CDR3 is CSARDSRVNTF. The CDR3 DNA sequence: TGCAGTGCTAGAGATAGCCGGGTCAACACCTTC.

Only one count was recorded for this clone. The V call is TRBV10-3, the J call TRBJ2-1; 9 bases align to TRBD2. Germline lookup yields CDR1 ENHRY and CDR2 SYGVKD. After removal of 10 bases from V and 5 bases from J, the junction contained 15 bases not matched to a gene. This CDR3 comprises 16 residues. The CDR3 spells CATKSISGRQNNEQFF. The CDR3 DNA reads TGTGCCACGAAATCGATTAGCGGGAGACAAAACAATGAGCAGTTCTTC.

V gene TRBV15 combines with J gene TRBJ2-5; 10 bases map to TRBD2. The V gene end was trimmed by 0 bases and the J gene end by 4 bases; junction bases not matched to a gene: 11. The CDR3 length is 18 residues. Germline-derived CDR1 and CDR2 are LNHNV and YYDKDF (reference sequence). Here the CDR3 DNA reads TGTGCCACCAGCAGAGACCTTCGACAAGCGGGAGGGCGAGAGACCCAGTACTTC. Its translation: CATSRDLRQAGGRETQYF.

This chain connects TRBV7-9 to TRBJ2-5; 8 nucleotides match TRBD2. V lost 5 bases, J lost 4 bases, and 12 bases stayed unmatched. The CDR3 sequence is 16 residues long. CDR1 is SEHNR, CDR2 FQNEAQ, per germline (reference sequence). The CDR3 bases are TGTGCCAGCAGCCCTAGGACTAGCTTCCCCACAGAGACCCAGTACTTC. Residues: CASSPRTSFPTETQYF.

The V gene is TRBV2, the J gene TRBJ2-7; TRBD2 matches 9 bases. The CDR3 runs 14 residues. With V trimmed by 7 bases and J by 0 bases, 4 bases remained unmatched. Germline-derived CDR1 and CDR2 are SNHLY and FYNNEI. DNA of the CDR3: TGTGCCAGCAAGCGGGAGGAAAACTCCTACGAGCAGTACTTC. It is translated as CASKREENSYEQYF. Full variable domain (rest looked up from reference TRBV2 and TRBJ2-7): EPEVTQTPSHQVTQMGQEVILRCVPISNHLYFYWYRQILGQKVEFLVSFYNNEISEKSEIFDDQFSVERPDGSNFTLKIRSTKLEDSAMYFCASKREENSYEQYFGPGTRLTVT.

This CDR3 is CAWSGTGWDRGGQETQYF. CDR3 nucleotide sequence: TGTGCCTGGAGCGGTACGGGGTGGGACCGAGGTGGGCAAGAGACCCAGTACTTC. The chain recombines TRBV30 with TRBJ2-5; possibly TRBD1 or TRBD2 for D (5 bases each). V lost 3 bases to trimming and J lost 2 bases, with 25 bases between them. Germline V gives CDR1 GTSNPN, CDR2 SVGIG (reference sequence). This CDR3 comprises 18 residues.

This chain uses TRBV28 with TRBJ2-5; 14 bases agree with TRBD2. The CDR3 has 18 residues. V was pared by 4 bases and J by 5 bases, with 12 bases of the junction left unmatched. Germline values: CDR1 MDHEN, CDR2 SYDVKM. Here the CDR3 reads CASSSLWTSGRRAETQYF. For the CDR3, the DNA is TGTGCCAGCAGTTCCCTCTGGACTAGCGGGAGGAGAGCGGAGACCCAGTACTTC.